A selection of T cell receptor beta chains follows, all from one sample in a study of OX40 agonist ivuxolimab in advanced cancers. Some clones are missing from TCRdb's copy, which holds only in-frame ones; the method was immunoSEQ multiplex PCR. Of some 25,000 clones in the sample, around four fifths were seen once. Source: CD4+ or CD8+ T cells sorted from blood, taken in a trial of the OX40 agonist ivuxolimab. The receptors shown here come from an adult with an advanced solid tumor such as melanoma, head and neck, liver or kidney cancer. Both conserved end residues are part of each CDR3. The D gene is left open where the match is weak. A row's size may be missing; if present it is once, few, many or a size class.

TRBJ1-5 | . | TRBV28 | TRBD1 | CASSSQGAGQPQHF | TGTGCCAGCAGTTCGCAGGGGGCAGGTCAGCCCCAGCATTTT
TRBJ2-5 | once | TRBV6-6 | TRBD2 | CASTWTSGGAGETQYF | TGTGCCAGCACCTGGACTAGCGGGGGGGCCGGGGAGACCCAGTACTTC
TRBJ1-2 | . | TRBV9 | . | CASSVGGVSEGYTF | TGTGCCAGCAGCGTAGGCGGGGTTTCGGAGGGCTACACCTTC
TRBJ1-5 | . | TRBV19 | TRBD1 | CASSPRTGGLVQPQHF | TGTGCCAGTAGCCCCCGGACAGGGGGTTTGGTTCAGCCCCAGCATTTT
TRBJ2-7 | once | TRBV30 | . | CAWSVGRVTYEQYF | TGTGCCTGGAGTGTGGGACGGGTGACCTACGAGCAGTACTTC
TRBJ2-3 | . | TRBV28 | TRBD1 | CASSWGQGDTQYF | TGTGCCAGCAGTTGGGGACAGGGGGATACGCAGTATTTT
TRBJ1-2 | . | TRBV14 | . | CASSQGHPGGPANYGYTF | TGTGCCAGCAGCCAAGGCCATCCCGGGGGCCCAGCTAACTATGGCTACACCTTC
TRBJ1-2 | . | TRBV28 | TRBD1 | CASTITGGIGYTF | TGTGCCAGCACCATTACAGGGGGCATTGGCTACACCTTC
TRBJ2-1 | . | TRBV9 | . | CASSYQGEQFF | TGTGCCAGCAGCTACCAGGGTGAGCAGTTCTTC
TRBJ2-1 | . | TRBV7-8 | TRBD2 | CASILGLAGASGYNEQFF | TGTGCCAGCATCCTCGGACTAGCGGGAGCGTCGGGGTACAATGAGCAGTTCTTC
TRBJ1-4 | once | TRBV5-5 | . | CASSWEWGEKLFF | TGTGCCAGCAGCTGGGAGTGGGGAGAAAAACTGTTTTTT
TRBJ2-7 | . | TRBV14 | . | CASSHPGGGPDYEQYF | TGTGCCAGCAGCCACCCAGGGGGGGGGCCGGACTACGAGCAGTACTTC
TRBJ1-2 | . | TRBV7-2 | . | CASSLDTANYGYTF | TGTGCCAGCAGCTTAGATACAGCTAACTATGGCTACACCTTC
TRBJ1-5 | . | TRBV6-5 | . | CASSFYREGQPQHF | TGTGCCAGCAGCTTTTACAGGGAAGGTCAGCCCCAGCATTTT
TRBJ2-7 | few | TRBV11-2 | . | CASSHSTTYEQYF | TGTGCCAGCAGCCATTCGACCACCTACGAGCAGTACTTC
TRBJ1-5 | . | TRBV30 | TRBD1 | CAWSVQGVGPQHF | TGTGCCTGGAGTGTACAGGGGGTAGGGCCCCAGCATTTT
TRBJ2-2 | . | TRBV7-9 | TRBD2 | CVGRGLAASNTGELFF | TGTGTCGGCAGGGGACTAGCGGCATCGAACACCGGGGAGCTGTTTTTT
TRBJ2-7 | once | TRBV11-3 | TRBD1 | CASSLGTGAYEQYF | TGTGCCAGCAGCTTGGGGACAGGTGCCTACGAGCAGTACTTC
TRBJ2-7 | few | TRBV14 | TRBD1 | CASSQWTGAEQYF | TGTGCCAGCAGCCAATGGACAGGGGCCGAGCAGTACTTC
TRBJ1-2 | . | TRBV6-5 | TRBD1 | CASSSDRFYTF | TGTGCCAGCAGCTCGGACAGGTTCTACACCTTC
TRBJ2-7 | once | TRBV9 | TRBD2 | CASSALAGRSYEQYF | TGTGCCAGCAGCGCACTAGCGGGCCGATCCTACGAGCAGTACTTC
TRBJ2-7 | . | TRBV2 | . | CASSLDRGGLYEQYF | TGTGCCAGCAGTCTCGACAGGGGAGGGCTCTACGAGCAGTACTTC
TRBJ1-2 | . | TRBV14 | TRBD1 | CASSQGRGVGDGYTF | TGTGCCAGCAGCCAAGGCAGGGGGGTAGGCGATGGCTACACCTTC
TRBJ2-5 | few | TRBV4-3 | TRBD2 | CASSLTSGKGHETQYF | TGCGCCAGCAGCCTGACTAGCGGGAAGGGACATGAGACCCAGTACTTC
TRBJ2-5 | . | TRBV30 | TRBD2 | CAWSIPGRETQYF | TGTGCCTGGAGTATCCCCGGGAGGGAGACCCAGTACTTC
TRBJ1-3 | . | TRBV7-9 | . | CASSPRTRTPGNTIYF | TGTGCCAGCAGCCCACGGACACGAACTCCCGGAAACACCATATATTTT
TRBJ2-3 | . | TRBV9 | . | CASSRWGRSTDTQYF | TGTGCCAGCAGCAGATGGGGACGGAGCACAGATACGCAGTATTTT
TRBJ2-1 | . | TRBV14 | TRBD2 | CASSQGPSGRYNNEQFF | TGTGCCAGCAGCCAAGGACCTAGCGGGAGGTACAACAATGAGCAGTTCTTC
TRBJ1-4 | . | TRBV21-1 | . | CASTPVGNAYQSTNEKLFF | TGTGCCAGCACCCCCGTGGGCAACGCCTATCAATCAACTAATGAAAAACTGTTTTTT
TRBJ1-1 | . | TRBV28 | . | CASSLRYHTEAFF | TGTGCCAGCAGTTTAAGGTACCACACTGAAGCTTTCTTT
TRBJ2-5 | . | TRBV7-9 | TRBD2 | CASSTGTRGEQYF | TGTGCCAGCAGCACCGGGACCCGGGGGGAGCAGTACTTC
TRBJ1-3 | . | TRBV7-8 | . | CASSLWVIRPSGNTIYF | TGTGCCAGCAGCTTATGGGTCATCAGGCCCTCTGGAAACACCATATATTTT
TRBJ2-5 | . | TRBV4-1 | TRBD2 | CASSPHPSGRATETQYF | TGCGCCAGCAGTCCTCATCCCAGCGGGAGGGCCACAGAGACCCAGTACTTC
TRBJ1-2 | . | TRBV9 | . | CASSVSDNYGYTF | TGTGCCAGCAGCGTATCGGACAACTATGGCTACACCTTC
TRBJ2-3 | . | TRBV5-6 | . | CASSSDADTQYF | TGTGCCAGCAGTTCCGACGCGGATACGCAGTATTTT
TRBJ2-6 | . | TRBV4-3 | . | CASSQDGSSGANVLTF | TGCGCCAGCAGCCAGGATGGTTCTTCTGGGGCCAACGTCCTGACTTTC
TRBJ1-6 | . | TRBV6-1 | . | CASSPYTEYNSPLHF | TGTGCCAGCAGCCCTTATACAGAGTATAATTCACCCCTCCACTTT
TRBJ2-5 | . | TRBV7-8 | TRBD2 | CASSSGLVRAQYF | TGTGCCAGCAGCTCCGGACTAGTGAGGGCCCAGTACTTC
TRBJ2-7 | . | TRBV6-1 | TRBD2 | CASRAGTSVYEQYF | TGTGCCAGCAGAGCCGGGACTAGCGTCTACGAGCAGTACTTC
TRBJ2-7 | . | TRBV6-6 | TRBD1 | CASSPPGTGFYEQYF | TGTGCCAGCAGCCCTCCCGGGACAGGATTCTACGAGCAGTACTTC
TRBJ1-1 | few | TRBV7-8 | . | CASSLYKGGTAEAFF | TGTGCCAGCAGCTTATATAAGGGGGGAACGGCTGAAGCTTTCTTT
TRBJ2-5 | . | TRBV15 | . | CATSIRRWETQYF | TGTGCCACCAGCATAAGGAGGTGGGAGACCCAGTACTTC
TRBJ2-1 | . | TRBV13 | . | CASRPSGDTGREQFF | TGTGCCAGCAGACCTTCCGGGGACACCGGTCGTGAGCAGTTCTTC
TRBJ1-5 | . | TRBV6-1 | . | CASSEGVYSNQPQHF | TGTGCCAGCAGTGAAGGGGTTTATAGCAATCAGCCCCAGCATTTT
TRBJ2-7 | . | TRBV13 | TRBD2 | CASSLGGRAYEQYF | TGTGCCAGCAGCTTGGGCGGGAGGGCCTACGAGCAGTACTTC
TRBJ2-7 | many | TRBV6-5 | . | CASSYSLDSAYEQYF | TGTGCCAGCAGTTATTCTTTGGACAGTGCCTACGAGCAGTACTTC